What follows are 5 T cell receptor beta chains derived from one specimen sequenced in a study of blood T cell repertoires in COVID-19. Sequencing was performed with immunoSEQ multiplex PCR; in TCRdb, only in-frame clones are kept and a portion is missing. The sample has about 100,000 clones, more than 70% seen once. Sequencing used peripheral blood. The receptors stem from a man aged 50 to 60 with active or convalescent COVID-19.

The rearrangement joins TRBV7-7 to TRBJ2-1; the D gene is possibly TRBD2 (5 bases). CDR3 length: 14 amino acids. The V gene's germline CDR1 is SSHAT and CDR2 FNYEAQ (reference sequence). Trimming pared 5 bases from V and 4 bases from J, leaving 12 bases between. The CDR3 nucleotides read TGTGCCAGCAGCACCCAGACGGGGTACAATGAGCAGTTCTTC. It yields the protein CASSTQTGYNEQFF.

The gene calls are TRBV4-1 and TRBJ2-7, with 7 bases matching TRBD2. The CDR3 has 16 amino acids. V lost 1 base, J lost 2 bases, and 8 bases stayed unmatched. Per the germline V gene, CDR1 is MGHRA and CDR2 is YSYEKL. The CDR3 protein is CASSQVPLALTYEQYF. The DNA for the CDR3 is TGCGCCAGCAGCCAAGTCCCACTAGCGCTTACCTACGAGCAGTACTTC.

The chain is built from TRBV24-1 and TRBJ2-1, with 8 bases lining up with TRBD2. Germline V CDR1 and CDR2: KGHDR, SFDVKD. The CDR3 sequence is 17 residues long. V lost 9 bases, J lost 8 bases, and 20 bases stayed unmatched. CDR3 sequence reads: CATPSWGSGMEVDEQFF. DNA for the CDR3: TGTGCCACCCCGTCCTGGGGTAGCGGGATGGAAGTGGATGAGCAGTTCTTC.

The V gene is TRBV7-9, the J gene TRBJ2-7; D may be TRBD1 (6 bases). The V gene's germline CDR1 is SEHNR and CDR2 FQNEAQ (reference sequence). V was clipped by 5 bases and J by 5 bases, with 16 bases between them. This CDR3 spans 14 amino acids. DNA of the CDR3: TGTGCCAGCAGCCGGGACACCCTGGGCCACGAGCAGTACTTC. Its protein is CASSRDTLGHEQYF.

The chain uses TRBV3-1 (or the pseudogene TRBV3-2) and TRBJ2-5; 9 bases agree with TRBD1. CDR1 LGHDT and CDR2 YNNKEL come from the germline V gene (reference sequence). CDR3 length: 16 residues. V shed 0 bases and J 1 base; nucleotides not matched to a gene: 3. In nucleotides, the CDR3 is TGTGCCAGCAGCCAAGAGGGGACAGGGATCCAAGAGACCCAGTACTTC. It translates to CASSQEGTGIQETQYF.